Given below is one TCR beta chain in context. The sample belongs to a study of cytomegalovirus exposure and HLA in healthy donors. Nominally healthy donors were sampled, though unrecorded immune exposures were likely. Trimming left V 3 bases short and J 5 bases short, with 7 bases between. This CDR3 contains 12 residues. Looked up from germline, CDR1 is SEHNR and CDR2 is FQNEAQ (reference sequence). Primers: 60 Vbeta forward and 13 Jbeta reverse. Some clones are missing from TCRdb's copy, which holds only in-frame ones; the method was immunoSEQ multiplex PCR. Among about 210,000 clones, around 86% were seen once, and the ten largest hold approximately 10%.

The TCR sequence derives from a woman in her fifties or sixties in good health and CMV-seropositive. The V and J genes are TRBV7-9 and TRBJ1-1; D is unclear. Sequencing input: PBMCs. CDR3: CASSFSGTEAFF. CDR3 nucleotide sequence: TGTGCCAGCAGCTTTTCGGGTACTGAAGCTTTCTTT.